The T cell receptor beta chain under discussion was sequenced for a study of CD8+ T cells in alopecia areata. In the study overall: In an open-label trial, patients got 5 to 10 mg tofacitinib twice daily.

Treatment reported: oral pan-JAK inhibitor, 5-10 mg twice daily. As part of sample collection, lesional scalp punch biopsies and peripheral blood were taken from alopecia areata patients. Extraction of RNA preceded its reverse transcription into cDNA, which served as the sequencing template. TCRdb's table, derived via immunoSEQ multiplex PCR, lists solely in-frame clones and lacks some. The table includes about 250,000 clones, 60% detected once. The germline gives CDR1 SEHNR, CDR2 FQNEAQ (reference sequence). The CDR3 length is 15 residues. Trimming stripped 5 bases from V and 1 base from J, with 9 bases between. Study results and caveats: Many expanded lesional clones persisted during tofacitinib (in both scalp and blood).

In the case of this clone: The antigen is undetermined.

This material consisted of CD4+ T cells sorted from blood, taken around week 54, from a patient treated with tofacitinib. This clonotype originated in a human donor with alopecia areata. This rearrangement joins TRBV7-9 to TRBJ2-6; D may match TRBD1 or TRBD2 (5 bases each). The CDR3 is CASSRDGSGANVLTF. The CDR3 nucleotides read TGTGCCAGCAGCCGGGACGGTTCTGGGGCCAACGTCCTGACTTTC.